The 4 T cell receptor beta chains presented below share a single source sample, sequenced in a study of shared clonotypes between healthy human individuals. Sequenced by immunoSEQ multiplex PCR; TCRdb stores in-frame clones only, minus some. The repertoire has millions of clones, about 92% of them found once; the top ten carry over 0.12%. Sequencing was carried out using naive CD4+ T cells sorted from blood. Subset meaning: CD45RA+ positively selected. Every receptor here comes from a man between 18 and 29 years old in good health.

J is TRBJ1-1 and V is TRBV7-8; D might be TRBD1 (5 bases). CDR1 is SGHVS, CDR2 FQNEAQ, per germline. The length of the CDR3 is 14 residues. Deletions cut 4 bases from V and 4 bases from J, with 13 bases between. In nucleotides, the CDR3 is TGTGCCAGCAGCTCTTACATGGGGGGCACTGAAGCTTTCTTT. Translated: CASSSYMGGTEAFF.

The rearrangement joins TRBV19 to TRBJ2-4; D is undetermined. The CDR3 is 11 residues long. The V and J ends lost 7 bases and 4 bases respectively, with 5 bases between them. The germline V gene has CDR1 LNHDA and CDR2 SQIVND (reference sequence). CDR3 bases: TGTGCCAGTACCGCGAAAAACATTCAGTACTTC. Protein product: CASTAKNIQYF.

The rearrangement links TRBV13 to TRBJ1-6; weak D call: TRBD1 (5 bases). In germline, CDR1 is PRHDT, CDR2 FYEKMQ (reference sequence). With 0 bases removed from V and 14 bases from J, the gap between germline ends came to 20 bases. There are 16 residues in the CDR3. CDR3 residues: CASSLGSGTAVRALHF. CDR3 sequence (DNA): TGTGCCAGCAGCTTAGGCTCCGGGACGGCCGTCCGGGCCCTCCACTTT.

With respect to this clone: In the same sample, other DNA sequences code for this CDR3. The chain employs TRBV6-5 and TRBJ2-7; D unresolved. CDR3 length: 13 amino acids. The V gene's germline CDR1 is MNHEY and CDR2 SVGAGI. The ends were cut back, 6 bases at V and 0 bases at J, with 9 bases in the middle. DNA of the CDR3: TGTGCCAGCAGGACGGGCGGCTCCTACGAGCAGTACTTC. Encoded protein: CASRTGGSYEQYF.